Each of the 5 T cell receptor beta chains below was sequenced from the same sample in a study of CD8 T cells in ankylosing spondylitis (dated by TCRdb to 2017 to 2019). The library relied on 5' RACE. TCRdb lists the instrument as Illumina HiSeq 2500. The public sequencing data were trimmed at Q25 with fastp and processed into clonotypes with MiXCR by TCRdb, which kept only in-frame beta chains. Entries are consolidated by CDR3 protein sequence, retaining the most common genes and DNA. This sample has some 250,000 distinct CDR3 sequences in its table, and around 9.2% of those were observed once. Of the sample, 6.8% is held by the ten largest clones. The sequenced sample consisted of blood, either unsorted or a sorted T cell fraction (not recorded which). Receptor source: a male donor with ankylosing spondylitis or in good health (not recorded which).

In this sample, this clonotype turned up many times. The chain joins TRBV12-3 or TRBV12-4 to TRBJ2-7, with D unresolved. The ends were cut back, 6 bases at V and 3 bases at J, with 9 bases in the middle. The CDR3 sequence is 12 residues long. The CDR3 region is CASSLHLYEQYF. The CDR3 DNA reads as TGTGCCAGCAGCCTCCACCTCTACGAGCAGTACTTC.

The chain has TRBV12-3 or TRBV12-4 and TRBJ2-3, with D tentatively TRBD1 or TRBD2 (5 bases each). Deletions cut 1 base from V and 4 bases from J, with 12 bases between. The CDR3 extends over 15 amino acids. The CDR3 is CASSLDGTGADTQYF. Written as DNA, the CDR3 is TGTGCCAGCAGTTTAGACGGGACCGGGGCAGATACGCAGTATTTT.

This clonotype showed up many times. This chain links TRBV12-3 or TRBV12-4 with TRBJ2-3, with 7 nucleotides matching TRBD2. Losses at the gene ends were 7 bases for V and 3 bases for J; bases not matched to a gene: 4. This CDR3 is 13 amino acids long. The DNA of the CDR3 is TGTGCCAGCACGACCGGGGGGACAGATACGCAGTATTTT. Encoded protein: CASTTGGTDTQYF.

This clonotype was seen ten or more times. The junction differs from germline at one of its ends, possibly a read error. The rearrangement links TRBV7-7 to TRBJ2-7; TRBD2 matches 11 bases. This CDR3 region has 16 residues. Germline assignment: CDR1 SSHAT and CDR2 FNYEAQ (reference sequence). The CDR3 here is CASSLSLAGGEDEQYF. CDR3 bases: TGTGCTAGCAGCTTATCCTTAGCGGGGGGGGAGGACGAGCAGTACTTC.

This clonotype was picked up many times. The V call is TRBV29-1, the J call TRBJ2-3, with 7 positions matching TRBD1. The CDR3 has 16 residues. V gave up 0 bases and J gave up 1 base; unmatched junction bases: 7. CDR1 SQVTM and CDR2 ANQGSEA come from the germline V gene. CDR3 DNA sequence: TGCAGCGTTGAAGATATGATGAGGGGGCGCACAGATACGCAGTATTTT. Encoded protein: CSVEDMMRGRTDTQYF.